The 29 T cell receptor beta chains reported below all come from one sample, sequenced in a study of cytomegalovirus exposure and HLA in healthy donors. 60 Vbeta and 13 Jbeta primers were used in PCR. Assay: immunoSEQ multiplex PCR; the TCRdb copy retains only in-frame clones and omits some. The repertoire holds some 190,000 clones, with around 86% as singletons. Material: PBMCs. The receptors originated from a man in his thirties or forties in good health and CMV-seronegative.

The chain recombines TRBV11-3 with TRBJ2-2, with D maybe TRBD2 (5 bases). Looked up from germline, CDR1 is SGHNT and CDR2 is YENEEA. Deletions cut 5 bases from V and 5 bases from J, with 9 bases between. This CDR3 contains 13 residues. CDR3 nucleotides: TGTGCCAGCAGCCTCGGGAAGACCGGGGAGCTGTTTTTT. Its protein is CASSLGKTGELFF.

The gene calls are TRBV7-2 and TRBJ1-5; TRBD1 is a possible D gene (6 bases). The CDR3 spans 17 residues. V dropped 2 bases and J dropped 4 bases, with 18 bases sitting between them. From germline, CDR1 is SGHTA and CDR2 FQGNSA. The CDR3 protein is CASSLPPGAVVNQPQHF. CDR3 DNA: TGTGCCAGCAGCTTACCTCCAGGGGCGGTGGTAAATCAGCCCCAGCATTTT. Combining the CDR3 with reference TRBV7-2 and TRBJ1-5 gives the whole variable domain GAGVSQSPSNKVTEKGKDVELRCDPISGHTALYWYRQSLGQGLEFLIYFQGNSAPDKSGLPSDRFSAERTGGSVSTLTIQRTQQEDSAVYLCASSLPPGAVVNQPQHFGDGTRLSIL.

The chain has TRBV2 and TRBJ1-5; 10 nucleotides align to TRBD1. Germline lookup yields CDR1 SNHLY and CDR2 FYNNEI. The length of the CDR3 is 13 residues. Trimming removed 11 bases from V and 3 bases from J; junction bases left unmatched: 4. The CDR3 here is CAGGTGVNQPQHF. Here the CDR3 DNA reads TGTGCCGGAGGGACAGGGGTCAATCAGCCCCAGCATTTT.

This clone occurred once. The V call is TRBV9, the J call TRBJ1-1, with D maybe TRBD1 (5 bases). The CDR3 contains 17 residues. Germline CDR1 SGDLS, CDR2 YYNGEE. Between the trimmed V and J ends, which lost 0 bases and 0 bases, there was a span of 15 bases. CDR3: CASSVAFRRGVNTEAFF. CDR3 sequence (DNA): TGTGCCAGCAGCGTAGCTTTTAGGAGGGGCGTGAACACTGAAGCTTTCTTT.

The chain uses TRBV4-1 and TRBJ2-7; TRBD2 aligns across 10 bases. Germline CDR1 is MGHRA and CDR2 is YSYEKL. The CDR3 spans 16 residues. Losses at the gene ends were 0 bases for V and 4 bases for J; bases not matched to a gene: 6. The CDR3: CASSQDSSSGGYEQYF. Written as DNA, the CDR3 is TGCGCCAGCAGCCAAGATAGTAGTAGCGGGGGGTACGAGCAGTACTTC.

The J gene is TRBJ1-4, the V gene TRBV7-2; D perhaps matches TRBD1 (5 bases). The germline gives CDR1 SGHTA, CDR2 FQGNSA. This CDR3 contains 18 residues. With 5 bases removed from V and 1 base from J, the gap between germline ends came to 20 bases. The CDR3 sequence: CASSTPPGGIGTNEKLFF. CDR3 nucleotides: TGTGCCAGCAGCACCCCCCCGGGGGGGATAGGAACTAATGAAAAACTGTTTTTT.

V is TRBV14 and J is TRBJ1-1; 7 bases line up with TRBD1. In germline, CDR1 is SGHDN, CDR2 FVKESK. J gave up 0 bases and V 2 bases, and 9 bases lay outside the gene matches. This CDR3 is built from 17 residues. The CDR3 DNA is TGTGCCAGCAGCCAACAGGTTCCGGGACAGCTGAACACTGAAGCTTTCTTT. Translation gives CASSQQVPGQLNTEAFF.

The chain uses TRBV19 and TRBJ2-3, with D possibly TRBD1 on 5 matching bases. Between the trimmed V and J ends, which lost 5 bases and 0 bases, there was a span of 15 bases. The V gene's germline CDR1 is LNHDA and CDR2 SQIVND (reference sequence). This CDR3 spans 16 amino acids. The CDR3 nucleotides read TGTGCCAGTAGTTCAGGGCTCACCCTTAGCACAGATACGCAGTATTTT. Translated, it gives CASSSGLTLSTDTQYF.

The rearrangement uses TRBV5-1 and TRBJ2-7, with D maybe TRBD2 (5 bases). The germline CDR1 and CDR2 sequences are SGHRS and YFSETQ. This CDR3 spans 15 amino acids. Deletions cut 1 base from V and 1 base from J, with 12 bases between. The CDR3 sequence is CASSLRSGKSYEQYF. DNA of the CDR3: TGCGCCAGCAGCTTGAGATCCGGGAAGTCCTACGAGCAGTACTTC. The full variable domain, its missing parts supplied by reference TRBV5-1 and TRBJ2-7, is KAGVTQTPRYLIKTRGQQVTLSCSPISGHRSVSWYQQTPGQGLQFLFEYFSETQRNKGNFPGRFSGRQFSNSRSEMNVSTLELGDSALYLCASSLRSGKSYEQYFGPGTRLTVT.

The chain joins TRBV29-1 to TRBJ2-5, with D perhaps matching TRBD2 (5 bases). The length of the CDR3 is 13 residues. CDR1 is SQVTM, CDR2 ANQGSEA, per germline. The V gene lost 4 bases and the J gene lost 5 bases, with 14 bases spanning the gap. Here the CDR3 DNA reads TGCAGCGTTGGTTCGGAGGCCCATGAGACCCAGTACTTC. This codes for CSVGSEAHETQYF.

CDR3 bases: TGTGCCAGCAGCCGTGGGACAGCACAAGAGACCCAGTACTTC. Protein sequence: CASSRGTAQETQYF. This chain uses TRBV11-2 with TRBJ2-5, with 7 bases lining up with TRBD1. Germline values: CDR1 SGHAT, CDR2 FQNNGV. V lost 5 bases, J lost 2 bases, and 5 bases stayed unmatched. CDR3 length: 14 amino acids.

V gene TRBV28 combines with J gene TRBJ2-7, with 14 bases that match TRBD2. The CDR3 sequence is 15 residues long. V lost 6 bases and J lost 2; bases outside the gene matches: 3. The germline gives CDR1 MDHEN, CDR2 SYDVKM. DNA of the CDR3: TGTGCCAGCAGGCTGACTAGCGGGAGGGCCTACGAGCAGTACTTC. Its protein is CASRLTSGRAYEQYF.

This clone has just a few counts. This chain connects TRBV19 to TRBJ2-5, with D perhaps matching TRBD2 (5 bases). Germline V CDR1 and CDR2: LNHDA, SQIVND (reference sequence). This CDR3 is 14 amino acids long. The ends were cut back, 3 bases at V and 9 bases at J, with 17 bases in the middle. CDR3 sequence (DNA): TGTGCCAGTAGTATCCGAACTTCTAGCCGGGCCCAGTACTTC. Its protein product is CASSIRTSSRAQYF.

This clone appeared a few times. V and J are TRBV11-2 and TRBJ1-1; a possible D gene is TRBD1 (6 bases). Trimming pared 2 bases from V and 0 bases from J, leaving 13 bases between. Germline V CDR1 and CDR2: SGHAT, FQNNGV. The CDR3 loop spans 16 amino acids. The CDR3 region is CASSLYVQGLNTEAFF. For the CDR3, the DNA is TGTGCCAGCAGCTTATATGTGCAGGGGCTGAACACTGAAGCTTTCTTT.

This chain links TRBV6-5 with TRBJ2-3, with 7 positions matching TRBD2. Germline V gene data show CDR1 as MNHEY and CDR2 as SVGAGI. After removal of 4 bases from V and 0 bases from J, the junction contained 7 bases not matched to a gene. The CDR3 contains 16 residues. CDR3 amino acids: CASSWEGRGSTDTQYF. The CDR3 DNA sequence: TGTGCCAGCAGTTGGGAGGGGCGGGGAAGCACAGATACGCAGTATTTT.

V gene TRBV29-1 combines with J gene TRBJ1-1; TRBD1 matches 7 bases. J was trimmed by 0 bases and V by 6 bases; bases with no gene match: 4. The CDR3 is made up of 13 amino acids. CDR1 is SQVTM and CDR2 is ANQGSEA in the germline V gene. In nucleotides, the CDR3 is TGCAGCGTGACGGGACAGTTGAACACTGAAGCTTTCTTT. Its protein product is CSVTGQLNTEAFF.

The chain carries TRBV19 and TRBJ2-1; 10 positions match TRBD2. V gave up 3 bases and J gave up 6 bases; unmatched junction bases: 5. From germline, CDR1 is LNHDA and CDR2 SQIVND (reference sequence). CDR3 length equals 15 residues. The CDR3 nucleotides are TGTGCCAGTAGTATCTCAGCGGGGGGGCCCAATGAGCAGTTCTTC. This codes for CASSISAGGPNEQFF.

There are a few counts of this clone. The chain uses TRBV7-2 and TRBJ2-5, with 8 nucleotides matching TRBD2. Looked up from germline, CDR1 is SGHTA and CDR2 is FQGNSA. V lost 0 bases, J lost 5 bases, and 8 bases stayed unmatched. The CDR3 length is 16 residues. The CDR3 nucleotides are TGTGCCAGCAGCTTAGCTTCGGGAGGGGGTAGGGAGACCCAGTACTTC. This encodes CASSLASGGGRETQYF.

The J gene is TRBJ1-2, the V gene TRBV5-1; D gene uncertain. V was pared by 0 bases and J by 10 bases, with 19 bases between. The CDR3 is made up of 15 amino acids. The germline CDR1 and CDR2 sequences are SGHRS and YFSETQ. The CDR3 DNA sequence: TGCGCCAGCAGCTTGGCCGCAGGTCCAGCGGTTGTCTACACCTTC. This sequence encodes CASSLAAGPAVVYTF.

The V gene is TRBV6-4, the J gene TRBJ1-2, with D possibly matching TRBD1 (6 bases). Germline values: CDR1 MRHNA, CDR2 SNTAGT. This CDR3 comprises 16 residues. Trimming shortened V by 4 bases and J by 0 bases, and 15 bases separated the two germline ends. The CDR3 protein is CASSVTPGVANYGYTF. The DNA for the CDR3 is TGTGCCAGCAGTGTCACTCCAGGGGTAGCTAACTATGGCTACACCTTC.

The chain has TRBV4-3 and TRBJ1-1; no clear D. CDR1 LGHNA and CDR2 YSLEER come from the germline V gene. The CDR3 has 14 amino acids. V lost 1 base and J 1 base, leaving 7 bases between the germline ends. The CDR3 here is CASSQGGGNTEAFF. The CDR3 coding sequence is TGCGCCAGCAGCCAAGGCGGAGGGAACACTGAAGCTTTCTTT.

This sequence joins TRBV28 and TRBJ1-4; a possible D gene is TRBD1 (5 bases). Looked up from germline, CDR1 is MDHEN and CDR2 is SYDVKM. V dropped 7 bases and J dropped 4 bases, with 10 bases sitting between them. This CDR3 is 13 amino acids long. The CDR3 bases are TGTGCCAGCACGGGGGTAGGTAATGAAAAACTGTTTTTT. Its translation is CASTGVGNEKLFF.

V usage is TRBV19 and J usage is TRBJ2-1; D is perhaps TRBD2 (5 bases). Germline loops: CDR1 LNHDA, CDR2 SQIVND (reference sequence). The CDR3 is made up of 14 amino acids. Trimming shortened V by 10 bases and J by 1 base, and 14 bases separated the two germline ends. CDR3 sequence: CATAGRRSYNEQFF. The CDR3 nucleotides are TGTGCCACGGCGGGTCGGAGGTCCTACAATGAGCAGTTCTTC. The variable domain in full, completed from reference TRBV19 and TRBJ2-1, reads DGGITQSPKYLFRKEGQNVTLSCEQNLNHDAMYWYRQDPGQGLRLIYYSQIVNDFQKGDIAEGYSVSREKKESFPLTVTSAQKNPTAFYLCATAGRRSYNEQFFGPGTRLTVL.

This sequence joins TRBV5-1 and TRBJ1-2; no clear D. Trimming cost V 1 base and J 5 bases, with 21 bases left between them. The CDR3 has 17 residues. From germline, CDR1 is SGHRS and CDR2 YFSETQ. CDR3 bases: TGCGCCAGCAGCTTGACTTTAGGATCCGGGAACCATTATGGCTACACCTTC. Its translation: CASSLTLGSGNHYGYTF.

The V call is TRBV19, the J call TRBJ2-7; 7 bases fit TRBD2. The CDR3 runs 15 residues. With V trimmed by 4 bases and J by 4 bases, 10 bases remained unmatched. Germline V gene data show CDR1 as LNHDA and CDR2 as SQIVND (reference sequence). This CDR3 is CASSSRVGGRYEQYF. CDR3 DNA: TGTGCCAGTAGTAGCCGTGTCGGGGGGAGGTACGAGCAGTACTTC.

V gene TRBV19 combines with J gene TRBJ1-2, with 7 bases lining up with TRBD1. Germline trimming cut 3 bases from V and 0 bases from J; bases unmatched to any gene: 4. This CDR3 comprises 15 residues. Germline assignment: CDR1 LNHDA and CDR2 SQIVND (reference sequence). The CDR3 spells CASSIRGPANYGYTF. DNA of the CDR3: TGTGCCAGTAGTATTAGGGGGCCAGCTAACTATGGCTACACCTTC.

V is TRBV5-1 and J is TRBJ1-4; D not resolved. This CDR3 spans 14 amino acids. From germline, CDR1 is SGHRS and CDR2 YFSETQ. Trimming took off 9 bases at V and 0 bases at J, with 12 bases between the two ends. The CDR3 region has the DNA TGCGCCACGGGTGAGGGTGCAACTAATGAAAAACTGTTTTTT. Protein: CATGEGATNEKLFF.

The chain couples TRBV7-9 to TRBJ1-3; D remains ambiguous. With 4 bases removed from V and 1 base from J, the gap between germline ends came to 14 bases. In germline, CDR1 is SEHNR, CDR2 FQNEAQ (reference sequence). The CDR3 extends over 16 amino acids. The chain's CDR3 is CASSSVRVKSGNTIYF. CDR3 coding DNA: TGTGCCAGCAGCTCTGTCCGGGTTAAGTCTGGAAACACCATATATTTT.

CDR3 nucleotides: TGTGCCAGCAGCTTGACACGAAACTCTGGAAACACCATATATTTT. Its translation: CASSLTRNSGNTIYF. The genes are TRBV13 and TRBJ1-3; no clear D. Germline V gene lookup returns CDR1 PRHDT and CDR2 FYEKMQ (reference sequence). The CDR3 contains 15 residues. V was trimmed by 3 bases and J by 0 bases, leaving 9 bases between them.